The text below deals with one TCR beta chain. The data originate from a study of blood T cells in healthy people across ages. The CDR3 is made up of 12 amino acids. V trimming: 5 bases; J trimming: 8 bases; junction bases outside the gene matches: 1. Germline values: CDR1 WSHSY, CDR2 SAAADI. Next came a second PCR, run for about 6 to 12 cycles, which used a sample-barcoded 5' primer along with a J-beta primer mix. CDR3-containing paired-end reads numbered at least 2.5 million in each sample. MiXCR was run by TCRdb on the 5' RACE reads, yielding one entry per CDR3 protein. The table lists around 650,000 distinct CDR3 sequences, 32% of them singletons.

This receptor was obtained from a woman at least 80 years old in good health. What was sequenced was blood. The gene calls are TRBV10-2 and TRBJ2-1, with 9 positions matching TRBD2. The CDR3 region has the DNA TGCGCCAGCAGTACTAGCGGGCATGAGCAGTTCTTC. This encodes CASSTSGHEQFF.